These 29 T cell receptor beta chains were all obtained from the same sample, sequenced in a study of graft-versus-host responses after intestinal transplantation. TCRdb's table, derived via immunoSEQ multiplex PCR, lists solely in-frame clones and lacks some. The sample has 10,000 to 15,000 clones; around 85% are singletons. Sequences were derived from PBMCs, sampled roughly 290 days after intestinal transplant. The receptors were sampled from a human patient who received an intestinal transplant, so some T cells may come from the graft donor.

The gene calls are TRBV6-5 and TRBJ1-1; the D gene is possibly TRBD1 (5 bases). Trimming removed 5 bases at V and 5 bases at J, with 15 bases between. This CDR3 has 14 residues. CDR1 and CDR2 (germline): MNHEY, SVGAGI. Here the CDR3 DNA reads TGTGCCAGCAGTGGGCGACAGTGGGGGACTGAAGCTTTCTTT. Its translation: CASSGRQWGTEAFF.

The CDR3 reads CASSLWGAGGGQETQYF. CDR3 coding DNA: TGTGCCAGCAGCTTGTGGGGGGCGGGAGGAGGGCAAGAGACCCAGTACTTC. The chain has TRBV5-6 and TRBJ2-5; 8 bases are a match to TRBD2. Losses at the gene ends were 1 base for V and 2 bases for J; bases not matched to a gene: 10. CDR1 and CDR2 from the germline V gene are SGHDT and YYEEEE. The length of the CDR3 is 17 residues.

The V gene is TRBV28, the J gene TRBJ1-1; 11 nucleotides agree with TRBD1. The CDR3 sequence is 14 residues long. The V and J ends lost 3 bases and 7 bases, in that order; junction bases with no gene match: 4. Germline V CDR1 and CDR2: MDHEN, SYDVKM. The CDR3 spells CASSLGTGGIEAFF. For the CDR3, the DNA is TGTGCCAGCAGTTTGGGGACAGGGGGAATTGAAGCTTTCTTT.

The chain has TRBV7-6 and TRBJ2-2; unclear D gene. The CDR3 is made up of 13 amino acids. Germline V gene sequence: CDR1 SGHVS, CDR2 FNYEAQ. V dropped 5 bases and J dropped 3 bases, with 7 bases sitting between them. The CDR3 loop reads CASSPTDTGELFF. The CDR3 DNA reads TGTGCCAGCAGCCCTACCGACACCGGGGAGCTGTTTTTT.

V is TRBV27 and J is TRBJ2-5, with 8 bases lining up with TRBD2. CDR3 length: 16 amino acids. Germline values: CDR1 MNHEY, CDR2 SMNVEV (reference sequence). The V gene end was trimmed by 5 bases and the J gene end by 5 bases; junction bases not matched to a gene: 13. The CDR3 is CASSPREREIRETQYF. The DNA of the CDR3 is TGTGCCAGCAGTCCACGTGAGCGGGAGATAAGGGAGACCCAGTACTTC.

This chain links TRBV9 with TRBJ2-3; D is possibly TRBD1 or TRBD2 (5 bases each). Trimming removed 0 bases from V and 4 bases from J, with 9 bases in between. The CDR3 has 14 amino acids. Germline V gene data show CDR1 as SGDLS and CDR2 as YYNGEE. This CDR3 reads CASSVGGSPDTQYF. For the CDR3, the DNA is TGTGCCAGCAGCGTAGGGGGGAGCCCAGATACGCAGTATTTT.

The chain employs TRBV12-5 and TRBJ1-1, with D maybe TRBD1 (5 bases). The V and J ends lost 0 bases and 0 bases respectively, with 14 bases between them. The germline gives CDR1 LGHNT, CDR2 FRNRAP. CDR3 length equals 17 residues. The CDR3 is CASGLVKTGTVNTEAFF. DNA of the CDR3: TGTGCTAGTGGTTTGGTCAAAACCGGGACGGTGAACACTGAAGCTTTCTTT.

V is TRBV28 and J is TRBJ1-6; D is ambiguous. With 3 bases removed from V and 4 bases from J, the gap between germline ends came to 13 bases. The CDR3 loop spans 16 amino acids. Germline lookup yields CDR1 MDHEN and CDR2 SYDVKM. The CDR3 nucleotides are TGTGCCAGCAGTTTCCGCCCAAACCCGTATAATTCACCCCTCCACTTT. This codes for CASSFRPNPYNSPLHF. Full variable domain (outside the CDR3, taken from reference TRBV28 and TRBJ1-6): DVKVTQSSRYLVKRTGEKVFLECVQDMDHENMFWYRQDPGLGLRLIYFSYDVKMKEKGDIPEGYSVSREKKERFSLILESASTNQTSMYLCASSFRPNPYNSPLHFGNGTRLTVT.

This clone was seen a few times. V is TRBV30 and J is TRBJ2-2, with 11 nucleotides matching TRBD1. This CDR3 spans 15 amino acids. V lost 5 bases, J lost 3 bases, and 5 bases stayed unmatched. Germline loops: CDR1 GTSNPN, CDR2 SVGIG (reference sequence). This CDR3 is CAWSPGQGDTGELFF. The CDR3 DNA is TGTGCCTGGTCACCGGGACAGGGGGACACCGGGGAGCTGTTTTTT.

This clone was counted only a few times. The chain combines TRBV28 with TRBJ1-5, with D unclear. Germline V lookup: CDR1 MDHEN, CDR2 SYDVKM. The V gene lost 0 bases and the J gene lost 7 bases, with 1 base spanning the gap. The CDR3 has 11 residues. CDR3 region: CASSLCQPQHF. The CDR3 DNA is TGTGCCAGCAGTTTATGCCAGCCCCAGCATTTT.

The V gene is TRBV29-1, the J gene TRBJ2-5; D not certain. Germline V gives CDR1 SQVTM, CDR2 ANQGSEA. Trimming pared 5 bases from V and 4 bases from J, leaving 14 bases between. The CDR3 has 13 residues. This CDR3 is CSVPMGYRETQYF. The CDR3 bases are TGCAGCGTTCCCATGGGTTACCGAGAGACCCAGTACTTC.

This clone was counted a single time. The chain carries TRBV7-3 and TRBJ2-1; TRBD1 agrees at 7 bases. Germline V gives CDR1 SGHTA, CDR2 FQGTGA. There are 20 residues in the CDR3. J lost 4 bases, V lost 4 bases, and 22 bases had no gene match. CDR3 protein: CASSYLPLQGRFGLYNEQFF. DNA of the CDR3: TGTGCCAGCAGCTACCTCCCCCTACAGGGGAGATTCGGGTTATACAATGAGCAGTTCTTC.

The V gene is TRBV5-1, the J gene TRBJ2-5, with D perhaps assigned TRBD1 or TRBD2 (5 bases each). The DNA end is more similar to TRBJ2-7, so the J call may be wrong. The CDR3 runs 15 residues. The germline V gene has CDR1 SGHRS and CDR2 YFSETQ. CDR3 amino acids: CASARDLSATYEQYF. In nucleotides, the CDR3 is TGCGCCAGCGCTCGGGACCTTAGCGCAACCTACGAGCAGTACTTC.

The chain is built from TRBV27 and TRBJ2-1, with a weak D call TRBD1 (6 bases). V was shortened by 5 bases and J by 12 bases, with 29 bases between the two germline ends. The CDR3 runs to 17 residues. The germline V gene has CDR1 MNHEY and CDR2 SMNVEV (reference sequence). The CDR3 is CASSPLRDKYLQWGQFF. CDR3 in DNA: TGTGCCAGCAGTCCTCTTCGGGACAAATATTTACAATGGGGGCAGTTCTTC.

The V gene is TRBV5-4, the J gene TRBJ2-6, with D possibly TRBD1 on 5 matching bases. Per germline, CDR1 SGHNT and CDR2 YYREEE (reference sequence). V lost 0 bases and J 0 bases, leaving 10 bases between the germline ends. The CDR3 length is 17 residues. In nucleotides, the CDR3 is TGTGCCAGCAGCTTGGCTAGGGGATCCTCTGGGGCCAACGTCCTGACTTTC. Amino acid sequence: CASSLARGSSGANVLTF.

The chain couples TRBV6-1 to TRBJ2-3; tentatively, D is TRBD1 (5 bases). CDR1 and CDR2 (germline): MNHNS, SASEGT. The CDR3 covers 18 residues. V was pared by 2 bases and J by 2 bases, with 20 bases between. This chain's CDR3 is CASSESFGVGALTDTQYF. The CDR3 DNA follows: TGTGCCAGCAGTGAAAGTTTTGGGGTTGGGGCACTCACAGATACGCAGTATTTT.

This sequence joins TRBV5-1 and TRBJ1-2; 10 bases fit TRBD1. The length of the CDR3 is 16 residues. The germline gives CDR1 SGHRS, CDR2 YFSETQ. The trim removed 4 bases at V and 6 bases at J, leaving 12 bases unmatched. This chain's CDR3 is CASSPIRQGATDGYTF. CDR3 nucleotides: TGCGCCAGCAGCCCAATAAGACAGGGGGCGACGGATGGCTACACCTTC.

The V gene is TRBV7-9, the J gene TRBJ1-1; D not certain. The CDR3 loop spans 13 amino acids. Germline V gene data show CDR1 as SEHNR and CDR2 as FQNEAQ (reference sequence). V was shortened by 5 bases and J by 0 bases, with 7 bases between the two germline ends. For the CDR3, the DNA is TGTGCCAGCAGCAGGGTACTGAACACTGAAGCTTTCTTT. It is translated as CASSRVLNTEAFF.

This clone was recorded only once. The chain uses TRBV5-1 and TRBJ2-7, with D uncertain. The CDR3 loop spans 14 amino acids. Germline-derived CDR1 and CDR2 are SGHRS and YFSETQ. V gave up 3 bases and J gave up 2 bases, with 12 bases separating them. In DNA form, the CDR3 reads TGCGCCAGCAGCTCGGGTTGGGCAGCCTACGAGCAGTACTTC. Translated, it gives CASSSGWAAYEQYF.

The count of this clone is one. Here the CDR3 DNA reads TGTGCCAGCACAGGGGGCGGGAGTAAAAAAATTTCCGGGGAGCTGTTTTTT. This sequence encodes CASTGGGSKKISGELFF. This sequence joins TRBV7-9 and TRBJ2-2; a weak D match, TRBD1 (8 bases). This CDR3 has 17 amino acids. Trimming shortened V by 7 bases and J by 6 bases, and 24 bases separated the two germline ends. CDR1 SEHNR and CDR2 FQNEAQ come from the germline V gene (reference sequence).

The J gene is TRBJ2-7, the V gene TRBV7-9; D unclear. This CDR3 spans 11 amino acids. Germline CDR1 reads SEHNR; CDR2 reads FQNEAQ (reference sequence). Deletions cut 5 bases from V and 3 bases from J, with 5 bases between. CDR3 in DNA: TGTGCCAGCAGCCTTAACTACGAGCAGTACTTC. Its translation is CASSLNYEQYF. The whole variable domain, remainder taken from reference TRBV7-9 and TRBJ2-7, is DTGVSQNPRHKITKRGQNVTFRCDPISEHNRLYWYRQTLGQGPEFLTYFQNEAQLEKSRLLSDRFSAERPKGSFSTLEIQRTEQGDSAMYLCASSLNYEQYFGPGTRLTVT.

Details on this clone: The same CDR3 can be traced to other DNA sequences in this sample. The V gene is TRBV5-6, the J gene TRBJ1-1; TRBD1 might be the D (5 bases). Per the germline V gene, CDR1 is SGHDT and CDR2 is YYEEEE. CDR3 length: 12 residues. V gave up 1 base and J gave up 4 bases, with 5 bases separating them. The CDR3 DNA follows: TGTGCCAGCAGCTTGAGGGGCACTGAAGCTTTCTTT. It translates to CASSLRGTEAFF.

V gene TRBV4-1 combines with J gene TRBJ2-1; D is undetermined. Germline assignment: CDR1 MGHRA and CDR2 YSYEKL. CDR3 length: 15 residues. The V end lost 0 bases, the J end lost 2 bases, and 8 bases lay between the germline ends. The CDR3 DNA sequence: TGCGCCAGCAGCCAAGAAGGGCTAGCCTACAATGAGCAGTTCTTC. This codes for CASSQEGLAYNEQFF.

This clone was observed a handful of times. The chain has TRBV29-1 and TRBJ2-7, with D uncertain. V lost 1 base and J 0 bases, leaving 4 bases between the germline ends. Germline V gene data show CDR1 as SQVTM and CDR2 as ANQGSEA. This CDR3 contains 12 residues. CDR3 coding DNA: TGCAGCGTTGAAGGTAGCTCCTACGAGCAGTACTTC. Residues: CSVEGSSYEQYF.

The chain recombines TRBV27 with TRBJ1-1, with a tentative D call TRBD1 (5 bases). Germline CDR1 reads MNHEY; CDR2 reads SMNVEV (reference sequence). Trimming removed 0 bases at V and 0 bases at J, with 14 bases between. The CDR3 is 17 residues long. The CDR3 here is CASSLSGARRMNTEAFF. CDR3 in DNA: TGTGCCAGCAGTTTATCTGGGGCTCGCCGGATGAACACTGAAGCTTTCTTT.

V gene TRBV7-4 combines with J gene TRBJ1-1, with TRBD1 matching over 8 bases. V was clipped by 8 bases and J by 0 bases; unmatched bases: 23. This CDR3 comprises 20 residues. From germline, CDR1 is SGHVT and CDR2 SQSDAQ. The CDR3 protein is CASSPRTGKGSSGLNTEAFF. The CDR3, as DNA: TGTGCCAGCTCGCCCCGGACAGGGAAGGGCAGCTCCGGATTGAACACTGAAGCTTTCTTT.

The CDR3 is CASSQELGLARGETQYF. As DNA, the CDR3 is TGCGCCAGCAGCCAAGAGTTGGGACTAGCTCGGGGAGAGACCCAGTACTTC. This rearrangement joins TRBV4-1 to TRBJ2-5; 9 positions agree with TRBD2. The CDR3 length is 17 residues. The germline gives CDR1 MGHRA, CDR2 YSYEKL. J lost 4 bases, V lost 0 bases, and 9 bases had no gene match.

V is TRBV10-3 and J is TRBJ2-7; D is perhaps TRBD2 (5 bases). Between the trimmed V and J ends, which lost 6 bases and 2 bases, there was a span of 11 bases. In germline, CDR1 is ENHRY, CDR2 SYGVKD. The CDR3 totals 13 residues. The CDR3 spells CAIRLDTAYEQYF. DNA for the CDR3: TGTGCCATCAGACTAGATACAGCCTACGAGCAGTACTTC.

CDR3 amino acids: CASSSLATYLNEQFF. The CDR3, as DNA: TGTGCCAGCAGCTCACTAGCAACATATCTGAATGAGCAGTTCTTC. The V and J genes are TRBV7-6 and TRBJ2-1; a weak D match, TRBD2 (6 bases). This CDR3 is built from 15 residues. Germline V gene sequence: CDR1 SGHVS, CDR2 FNYEAQ. V was shortened by 4 bases and J by 7 bases, with 17 bases between the two germline ends.